This TCR beta chain came from a study of identical twins. Study-level findings and limits: Cross-sectional statistical analysis was relied on for the conclusions, without the same donors being followed. Beta out-of-frame sequences showed weaker excess sharing between twins.

Using its own MiXCR run on the 5' RACE reads, TCRdb lists one record per CDR3 protein. The table includes roughly 230,000 distinct CDR3 sequences, around 8.8% detected once. With no exceptions, donors were healthy Caucasians. A word on this clonotype: The target antigen is unknown.

Germline V gene lookup returns CDR1 MNHEY and CDR2 SMNVEV (reference sequence). The V gene lost 7 bases and the J gene lost 8 bases, with 18 bases spanning the gap. CDR3 size: 13 residues. The data also belong to a second study, concerning yellow fever vaccine responses in identical twins.

This sequence originates from a woman younger than 30 in good health. The source material was CD8+ T cells sorted from blood. V usage is TRBV27 and J usage is TRBJ2-7, with a tentative D call TRBD2 (5 bases). The CDR3 is CASTGTDWRKQYF. The DNA for the CDR3 is TGTGCCAGCACCGGAACGGATTGGAGGAAGCAGTACTTC.